One and the same sample provided the 5 T cell receptor beta chains below, sequenced in a study of T-cell memory formation after mild COVID-19. Each CDR3 protein gets one entry after TCRdb re-called the 5' RACE reads with MiXCR. The data show around 340,000 distinct CDR3 sequences, roughly 13% seen once. Sequences were obtained from PBMCs or a T cell subset sorted from them (not recorded which). Every receptor here comes from a man aged 18 to 29 who had mild COVID-19 (a few samples of this study predate the infection). Cell type and time point are not known.

In this sample, this clonotype turned up a few times. The chain employs TRBV5-1 and TRBJ2-1; 13 bases line up with TRBD2. This CDR3 contains 16 residues. Unmatched junction bases numbered 4, after V lost 2 bases and J lost 5 bases. Germline lookup yields CDR1 SGHRS and CDR2 YFSETQ. The CDR3: CASSLPGLAGNNEQFF. The CDR3 bases are TGCGCCAGCAGCTTACCGGGACTAGCGGGGAACAATGAGCAGTTCTTC.

The genes are TRBV5-6 and TRBJ2-1; TRBD2 matches at 9 bases. Germline-derived CDR1 and CDR2 are SGHDT and YYEEEE. V lost 4 bases to trimming and J lost 9 bases; unmatched junction nucleotides: 11. This CDR3 is built from 15 residues. The DNA of the CDR3 is TGTGCCAGCAGCATTCGAGCGGGAGGAGGAGTTGAGCAGTTCTTC. It codes for CASSIRAGGGVEQFF.

CDR3 region: CASRGQLNSGNTIYF. DNA of the CDR3: TGTGCCAGCAGGGGACAGCTAAACTCTGGAAACACCATATATTTT. The rearrangement joins TRBV12-3 or TRBV12-4 to TRBJ1-3, with TRBD1 matching 7 bases. V was pared by 6 bases and J by 0 bases, with 5 bases of the junction left unmatched. There are 15 residues in the CDR3.

The rearrangement uses TRBV10-3 and TRBJ2-3; 15 bases match TRBD2. Germline values: CDR1 ENHRY, CDR2 SYGVKD. CDR3 length: 19 residues. V was clipped by 6 bases and J by 0 bases; unmatched bases: 10. CDR3: CAIRPGLAGGNISTDTQYF. DNA for the CDR3: TGTGCCATCAGACCGGGACTAGCGGGGGGAAATATTAGCACAGATACGCAGTATTTT.

The chain couples TRBV6-5 to TRBJ2-2, with D possibly called TRBD1 or TRBD2 (5 bases each). CDR1 is MNHEY and CDR2 is SVGAGI in the germline V gene. V was shortened by 6 bases and J by 5 bases, with 10 bases between the two germline ends. CDR3 length: 13 residues. The CDR3 is CASSRGVTGELFF. The CDR3 DNA is TGTGCCAGCAGCCGAGGGGTTACCGGGGAGCTGTTTTTT.